This T cell receptor beta chain was identified during a study of T cell repertoires in cytomegalovirus infection. Study-level information: CMV infection together with matching HLA type was indicated by public TCR beta signatures.

Study results and limitations: People with CMV and the relevant HLA were identified by cumulative public TCR beta family frequency. In two of eight donors, the top clonotype was HLA-C-restricted CMV-specific.

This clonotype was counted at least ten times. Its antigen is as yet unknown. V dropped 5 bases and J dropped 4 bases, with 17 bases sitting between them. The germline V gene has CDR1 SGHVS and CDR2 FNYEAQ. The CDR3 has 16 amino acids. One entry per CDR3 protein results from TCRdb running MiXCR on the reads. The profile shows over 200,000 distinct CDR3 sequences, roughly 15% of them singletons. Sequenced material: PBMCs. This chain connects TRBV7-6 to TRBJ2-2; the D gene could be TRBD1 or TRBD2 (5 bases each). This TCR came from a human donor in good health (CMV status not recorded). Some clones in this sample may be carry-over from other donors' samples. This CDR3 is CASSRGQGPSTGELFF. For the CDR3, the DNA is TGTGCCAGCAGCCGGGGCCAGGGCCCAAGCACCGGGGAGCTGTTTTTT. Filled out from reference TRBV7-6 and TRBJ2-2, the complete variable domain reads GAGVSQSPRYKVTKRGQDVALRCDPISGHVSLYWYRQALGQGPEFLTYFNYEAQQDKSGLPNDRFSAERPEGSISTLTIQRTEQRDSAMYRCASSRGQGPSTGELFFGEGSRLTVL.